The 27 T cell receptor beta chains below were found in one sample sequenced in a study of Ad26.COV2.S vaccination and SARS-CoV-2 variants. Specified treatment: roughly 19 received Ad26.COV2.S at low or high dose, single or two shots; roughly 5 received placebo; per-sample allocation not given. Specimen acquisition occurred on day 63 following the initial vaccine or placebo injection. Data came from immunoSEQ multiplex PCR; TCRdb stores just in-frame clones and leaves some out. This table holds more than 400,000 clones, 90% found once. This specimen consisted of peripheral blood, obtained in a trial of Ad26.COV2.S vaccine versus placebo. These receptors were obtained from a person aged 18 to 65 who received the Ad26.COV2.S COVID-19 vaccine or a placebo.

The chain combines TRBV9 with TRBJ2-3; D may be TRBD2 (6 bases). Deletions cut 4 bases from V and 5 bases from J, with 17 bases between. Germline V lookup: CDR1 SGDLS, CDR2 YYNGEE. The CDR3 length is 15 residues. The CDR3 loop reads CASSYAPLGGDTQYF. CDR3 coding DNA: TGTGCCAGCAGCTATGCTCCTCTCGGGGGAGATACGCAGTATTTT.

V gene TRBV7-2 combines with J gene TRBJ2-7; the match to TRBD2 covers 12 bases. The junction had 2 bases not matched to a gene; V was cut back by 5 bases and J by 6 bases. The CDR3 extends over 13 amino acids. The germline V gene has CDR1 SGHTA and CDR2 FQGNSA. The DNA for the CDR3 is TGTGCCAGCAGCCCTAGCGGGGGGGCCGAGCAGTACTTC. Protein: CASSPSGGAEQYF. Combining the CDR3 with reference TRBV7-2 and TRBJ2-7 gives the whole variable domain GAGVSQSPSNKVTEKGKDVELRCDPISGHTALYWYRQSLGQGLEFLIYFQGNSAPDKSGLPSDRFSAERTGGSVSTLTIQRTQQEDSAVYLCASSPSGGAEQYFGPGTRLTVT.

The chain has TRBV2 and TRBJ2-7, with 8 bases lining up with TRBD2. Trimming at V came to 5 bases and at J to 7 bases, leaving 10 bases not matched to a gene. Germline CDR1 SNHLY, CDR2 FYNNEI. The CDR3 extends over 14 amino acids. CDR3 sequence: CASSPSGWDEEQYF. CDR3 nucleotides: TGTGCCAGCAGTCCTAGCGGGTGGGACGAAGAGCAGTACTTC.

The chain uses TRBV11-3 and TRBJ2-5; D gene ambiguous. V was pared by 1 base and J by 11 bases, with 14 bases between. Germline values: CDR1 SGHNT, CDR2 YENEEA. The CDR3 covers 13 residues. CDR3 bases: TGTGCCAGCAGCTTAGGGCGCTACGGCGTTCAGTACTTC. It specifies CASSLGRYGVQYF.

This clone was recorded a few times. The J gene is TRBJ2-7, the V gene TRBV9; D is unresolved. The CDR3 loop spans 14 amino acids. The germline V gene has CDR1 SGDLS and CDR2 YYNGEE. V was clipped by 1 base and J by 4 bases, with 12 bases between them. Here the CDR3 reads CASSVREDGYEQYF. Here the CDR3 DNA reads TGTGCCAGCAGCGTAAGGGAAGACGGGTACGAGCAGTACTTC.

The rearrangement joins TRBV3-1 (or the pseudogene TRBV3-2) to TRBJ1-2; the match to TRBD1 covers 9 bases. V gave up 4 bases and J gave up 0 bases; unmatched junction bases: 12. Germline-derived CDR1 and CDR2 are LGHDT and YNNKEL (reference sequence). The CDR3 loop spans 18 amino acids. The DNA for the CDR3 is TGTGCCAGCAGCCCCGGACCGGGACAGGGTCTTCCTAACTATGGCTACACCTTC. Its translation: CASSPGPGQGLPNYGYTF.

This clone has only a few counts. The gene calls are TRBV28 and TRBJ1-5; D ambiguous. Germline V gene data show CDR1 as MDHEN and CDR2 as SYDVKM. The V and J ends lost 6 bases and 3 bases respectively, with 12 bases between them. There are 14 residues in the CDR3. DNA for the CDR3: TGTGCCAGCAGGGGCGGGAGAATCAATCAGCCCCAGCATTTT. Translated, it gives CASRGGRINQPQHF.

The V and J genes are TRBV5-1 and TRBJ1-1; no clear D. The CDR3 contains 14 residues. The V gene lost 2 bases and the J gene lost 1 base, with 9 bases spanning the gap. Germline CDR1 SGHRS, CDR2 YFSETQ. CDR3 coding DNA: TGCGCCAGCAGCTTAGGACTGCAGAACACTGAAGCTTTCTTT. This encodes CASSLGLQNTEAFF.

This chain joins TRBV19 and TRBJ2-1, with 7 bases aligning to TRBD1. CDR1 is LNHDA, CDR2 SQIVND, per germline (reference sequence). CDR3 length equals 16 residues. The V segment lost 10 bases and the J segment 5 bases; nucleotides outside the gene matches: 17. The CDR3 region is CATSTGLLVSNNEQFF. The CDR3 bases are TGTGCCACCTCGACAGGGCTCCTCGTTTCTAACAATGAGCAGTTCTTC. Variable domain in full (rest from reference TRBV19 and TRBJ2-1): DGGITQSPKYLFRKEGQNVTLSCEQNLNHDAMYWYRQDPGQGLRLIYYSQIVNDFQKGDIAEGYSVSREKKESFPLTVTSAQKNPTAFYLCATSTGLLVSNNEQFFGPGTRLTVL.

The rearrangement links TRBV15 to TRBJ2-6, with D possibly being TRBD1 (5 bases). This CDR3 region has 16 residues. CDR1 is LNHNV and CDR2 is YYDKDF in the germline V gene (reference sequence). V dropped 1 base and J dropped 0 bases, with 7 bases sitting between them. The CDR3 is CATSRAGISGANVLTF. In DNA form, the CDR3 reads TGTGCCACCAGCAGAGCAGGGATCTCTGGGGCCAACGTCCTGACTTTC.

The chain joins TRBV4-3 to TRBJ2-5, with TRBD1 matching 12 bases. The V and J ends lost 0 bases and 2 bases, in that order; junction bases with no gene match: 10. The V gene's germline CDR1 is LGHNA and CDR2 YSLEER. The CDR3 contains 19 residues. The chain's CDR3 is CASSQEEWGTGGPQETQYF. In DNA, the CDR3 is TGCGCCAGCAGCCAAGAAGAGTGGGGGACAGGGGGCCCTCAAGAGACCCAGTACTTC.

The chain carries TRBV19 and TRBJ2-2; no definite D call. CDR1 LNHDA and CDR2 SQIVND come from the germline V gene (reference sequence). Trimming removed 4 bases at V and 7 bases at J, with 10 bases between. The CDR3 is 13 amino acids. The CDR3 coding sequence is TGTGCCAGTAGTAGGGTAGTAGGCGGGGAGCTGTTTTTT. Translation: CASSRVVGGELFF.

This clone was counted once. The junction differs from germline at one of its ends, possibly a read error. The chain employs TRBV13 and TRBJ2-5; 9 bases are a match to TRBD1. Per germline, CDR1 PRHDT and CDR2 FYEKMQ (reference sequence). This CDR3 has 15 amino acids. The CDR3 nucleotides read TGTGCCAGCAGCCTAGGGACAGGGAGTACGGAGACCCAGTACTTC. This encodes CASSLGTGSTETQYF. The complete variable domain, with remaining parts taken from reference TRBV13 and TRBJ2-5, reads AAGVIQSPRHLIKEKRETATLKCYPIPRHDTVYWYQQGPGQDPQFLISFYEKMQSDKGSIPDRFSAQQFSDYHSELNMSSLELGDSALYFCASSLGTGSTETQYFGPGTRLLVL.

The chain combines TRBV24-1 with TRBJ2-6; 7 bases fit TRBD2. V lost 5 bases to trimming and J lost 0 bases; unmatched junction nucleotides: 15. CDR1 and CDR2 from the germline V gene are KGHDR and SFDVKD. The CDR3 runs to 20 residues. The CDR3 DNA is TGTGCCACCAGTGCCCGACCCGGCGGGGAGGGGTTCTCTGGGGCCAACGTCCTGACTTTC. Translation: CATSARPGGEGFSGANVLTF.

The chain recombines TRBV24-1 with TRBJ1-2; unclear D gene. The V gene's germline CDR1 is KGHDR and CDR2 SFDVKD. This CDR3 is built from 12 residues. V shed 4 bases and J shed 2 bases, with 4 bases lying between them. The CDR3 sequence is CATSDGNYGYTF. The CDR3 nucleotides read TGTGCCACCAGTGACGGGAACTATGGCTACACCTTC.

The genes are TRBV11-1 and TRBJ2-7; TRBD1 agrees at 8 bases. The CDR3 loop spans 15 amino acids. V dropped 4 bases and J dropped 4; count of bases not matched to a gene: 9. Germline V lookup: CDR1 SGHAT, CDR2 FQDESV (reference sequence). CDR3 DNA: TGTGCCAGCAGCTATCGACAGGGGCGAGGGTACGAGCAGTACTTC. Residues: CASSYRQGRGYEQYF.

This chain links TRBV6-6 with TRBJ2-7, with 7 bases fitting TRBD1. Germline loops: CDR1 MNHNY, CDR2 SVGAGI (reference sequence). The V and J ends lost 6 bases and 1 base, in that order; junction bases with no gene match: 6. The CDR3 length is 14 residues. CDR3 nucleotides: TGTGCCAGCAGAAATAACAGGGGTTCCTACGAGCAGTACTTC. Protein product: CASRNNRGSYEQYF.

This chain uses TRBV6-1 with TRBJ1-5; D remains unclear. The V gene lost 0 bases and the J gene lost 0 bases, with 9 bases spanning the gap. The CDR3 totals 16 residues. CDR1 is MNHNS, CDR2 SASEGT, per germline. The CDR3 sequence is CASSEARPYSNQPQHF. CDR3 DNA sequence: TGTGCCAGCAGTGAAGCGCGGCCGTATAGCAATCAGCCCCAGCATTTT.

J is TRBJ1-2 and V is TRBV30; perhaps TRBD1 as D (5 bases). This CDR3 has 14 residues. Per germline, CDR1 GTSNPN and CDR2 SVGIG (reference sequence). The ends were cut back, 0 bases at V and 6 bases at J, with 14 bases in the middle. The CDR3 nucleotides read TGTGCCTGGAGTGTTCTTAGGGGTAGCGATGGCTACACCTTC. This sequence encodes CAWSVLRGSDGYTF.

The CDR3 DNA follows: TGTGCCAGCAGCCAAGGGTGGGGCGGCAATCAGCCCCAGCATTTT. Translated, it gives CASSQGWGGNQPQHF. This chain connects TRBV3-1 (or the pseudogene TRBV3-2) to TRBJ1-5; tentative D call: TRBD1 (5 bases). V dropped 1 base and J dropped 2 bases, with 9 bases sitting between them. The CDR3 spans 15 residues. CDR1 is LGHDT, CDR2 YNNKEL, per germline (reference sequence).

The rearrangement links TRBV28 to TRBJ2-1; 7 bases are a match to TRBD2. This CDR3 spans 17 amino acids. V shed 2 bases and J 7 bases; nucleotides not matched to a gene: 14. In germline, CDR1 is MDHEN, CDR2 SYDVKM. The CDR3 is CASSLAWHGGRNNEQFF. The DNA for the CDR3 is TGTGCCAGCAGTTTAGCTTGGCATGGCGGGAGAAATAATGAGCAGTTCTTC.

The chain carries TRBV14 and TRBJ2-3, with TRBD2 matching 11 bases. V dropped 2 bases and J dropped 4; count of bases not matched to a gene: 5. This CDR3 is 16 amino acids long. Germline V gene lookup returns CDR1 SGHDN and CDR2 FVKESK. CDR3: CASSQLGTSGSDTQYF. The CDR3 DNA is TGTGCCAGCAGCCAATTAGGGACTAGCGGTTCAGATACGCAGTATTTT. Full variable domain (rest looked up from reference TRBV14 and TRBJ2-3): EAGVTQFPSHSVIEKGQTVTLRCDPISGHDNLYWYRRVMGKEIKFLLHFVKESKQDESGMPNNRFLAERTGGTYSTLKVQPAELEDSGVYFCASSQLGTSGSDTQYFGPGTRLTVL.

The rearrangement joins TRBV5-6 to TRBJ2-7; TRBD1 aligns across 8 bases. CDR1 is SGHDT, CDR2 YYEEEE, per germline. The CDR3 is 13 residues long. The ends lost 6 bases at V and 7 bases at J; junction bases unmatched: 9. The CDR3, as DNA: TGTGCCAGCATCAAGCAGGGGGCTCGGGAGCAGTACTTC. It codes for CASIKQGAREQYF.

The J gene is TRBJ2-7, the V gene TRBV7-8, with D tentatively TRBD2 (6 bases). Trimming cost V 1 base and J 4 bases, with 8 bases left between them. The CDR3 extends over 13 amino acids. CDR1 is SGHVS, CDR2 FQNEAQ, per germline. The CDR3 nucleotides read TGTGCCAGCAGCTTAGTCGGGGGTTACGAGCAGTACTTC. It is translated as CASSLVGGYEQYF. Filled out from reference TRBV7-8 and TRBJ2-7, the complete variable domain reads GAGVSQSPRYKVAKRGQDVALRCDPISGHVSLFWYQQALGQGPEFLTYFQNEAQLDKSGLPSDRFFAERPEGSVSTLKIQRTQQEDSAVYLCASSLVGGYEQYFGPGTRLTVT.

The chain links TRBV5-6 to TRBJ1-2; TRBD1 matches at 11 bases. Germline V gene lookup returns CDR1 SGHDT and CDR2 YYEEEE. There are 16 residues in the CDR3. Trimming cost V 0 bases and J 3 bases; bases outside gene matches: 4. The CDR3 DNA is TGTGCCAGCAGCTTGGGGACGGGACAGGGGGACTATGGCTACACCTTC. It codes for CASSLGTGQGDYGYTF.

Here the CDR3 DNA reads TGTGCCAGTAGGGAAGGCGGCGGGGAGCTGTTTTTT. Residues: CASREGGGELFF. The chain combines TRBV19 with TRBJ2-2, with D unclear. From germline, CDR1 is LNHDA and CDR2 SQIVND (reference sequence). The CDR3 consists of 12 residues. V was shortened by 6 bases and J by 7 bases, with 9 bases between the two germline ends.

The gene calls are TRBV10-3 and TRBJ2-3; D gene ambiguous. Germline V CDR1 and CDR2: ENHRY, SYGVKD. V lost 6 bases, J lost 5 bases, and 27 bases lay in between. The CDR3 consists of 18 residues. The CDR3 sequence: CAISPRAIGVAVGDTQYF. The CDR3, as DNA: TGTGCCATCAGCCCAAGGGCCATTGGGGTGGCCGTGGGAGATACGCAGTATTTT.